The 9 T cell receptor beta chains reported below all come from one sample, sequenced in a study of blood T cell repertoires in COVID-19. The assay was immunoSEQ multiplex PCR, and TCRdb's table has in-frame clones only and misses some. The table has a few hundred thousand clones, 65% to 90% seen once. Specimen: PBMCs or T cells enriched from blood (not recorded which). The receptors here all came from a woman between 18 and 29 years old who had recovered from COVID-19.

The genes are TRBV19 and TRBJ1-2; no clear D gene. Trimming cost V 3 bases and J 4 bases, with 18 bases left between them. Per the germline V gene, CDR1 is LNHDA and CDR2 is SQIVND (reference sequence). This CDR3 has 16 residues. This chain's CDR3 is CASSIFRERILYGYTF. The CDR3, as DNA: TGTGCCAGTAGTATTTTTAGGGAGCGGATACTCTATGGCTACACCTTC.

The rearrangement uses TRBV29-1 and TRBJ2-7, with 7 bases aligning to TRBD1. The CDR3 loop spans 14 amino acids. CDR1 SQVTM and CDR2 ANQGSEA come from the germline V gene. V lost 4 bases to trimming and J lost 3 bases; unmatched junction nucleotides: 9. The CDR3: CSVAETGNLYEQYF. CDR3 DNA sequence: TGCAGCGTTGCCGAGACAGGGAACCTCTACGAGCAGTACTTC.

The V gene is TRBV6-5, the J gene TRBJ1-2, with D possibly being TRBD1 (6 bases). V was cut by 6 bases and J by 4 bases, with 12 bases left in between. The CDR3 loop spans 13 amino acids. CDR1 is MNHEY and CDR2 is SVGAGI in the germline V gene. In DNA form, the CDR3 reads TGTGCCAGCAGATCAGGGGACCTCTATGGCTACACCTTC. Protein product: CASRSGDLYGYTF.

The J gene is TRBJ1-1, the V gene TRBV2, with D possibly matching TRBD1 (6 bases). The germline V and J ends were trimmed by 6 bases and 3 bases, with 23 bases remaining between them. Germline V gives CDR1 SNHLY, CDR2 FYNNEI. This CDR3 contains 17 residues. This chain's CDR3 is CASSKTGQPLYDTEAFF. The CDR3 DNA reads TGTGCCAGCAGCAAAACAGGGCAGCCCTTATATGACACTGAAGCTTTCTTT.

This chain joins TRBV28 and TRBJ2-7, with TRBD1 identical over 10 bases. This CDR3 has 15 residues. The germline V gene encodes CDR1 MDHEN and CDR2 SYDVKM. Trimming cost V 5 bases and J 4 bases; bases outside gene matches: 8. CDR3: CASSPYRDRGYEQYF. Here the CDR3 DNA reads TGTGCCAGCAGTCCTTACCGGGACAGGGGATACGAGCAGTACTTC.

This clone was detected only a few times. The chain is built from TRBV30 and TRBJ2-2; a weak D match, TRBD2 (6 bases). CDR3 length: 15 amino acids. CDR1 GTSNPN and CDR2 SVGIG come from the germline V gene (reference sequence). V lost 5 bases, J lost 0 bases, and 13 bases lay in between. CDR3 DNA: TGTGCCTGGCGCGGAGCGGGTGCGAACACCGGGGAGCTGTTTTTT. Translating gives CAWRGAGANTGELFF.

V usage is TRBV6-4 and J usage is TRBJ1-5; D remains unclear. The germline V gene has CDR1 MRHNA and CDR2 SNTAGT. Trimming pared 1 base from V and 2 bases from J, leaving 18 bases between. CDR3 size: 18 residues. CDR3 coding DNA: TGTGCCAGCAGTGACTGGGCCCTCCTTCCCTATGGCAATCAGCCCCAGCATTTT. Protein product: CASSDWALLPYGNQPQHF.

J is TRBJ1-1 and V is TRBV6-4, with D possibly matching TRBD1 (5 bases). Trimming took 6 bases from V and 3 from J, leaving 11 bases between them. Germline V gives CDR1 MRHNA, CDR2 SNTAGT. The CDR3 has 13 residues. CDR3 nucleotide sequence: TGTGCCAGCAGCAGGGAATCCCACACTGAAGCTTTCTTT. Encoded protein: CASSRESHTEAFF.

The chain has TRBV9 and TRBJ2-5; D is undetermined. There are 13 residues in the CDR3. Trimming stripped 3 bases from V and 0 bases from J, with 6 bases between. The germline V gene encodes CDR1 SGDLS and CDR2 YYNGEE. The CDR3 spells CASSGLYQETQYF. CDR3 DNA: TGTGCCAGCAGCGGGCTGTACCAAGAGACCCAGTACTTC. The full variable domain, in which reference TRBV9 and TRBJ2-5 provide the parts outside the CDR3, is DSGVTQTPKHLITATGQRVTLRCSPRSGDLSVYWYQQSLDQGLQFLIQYYNGEERAKGNILERFSAQQFPDLHSELNLSSLELGDSALYFCASSGLYQETQYFGPGTRLLVL.